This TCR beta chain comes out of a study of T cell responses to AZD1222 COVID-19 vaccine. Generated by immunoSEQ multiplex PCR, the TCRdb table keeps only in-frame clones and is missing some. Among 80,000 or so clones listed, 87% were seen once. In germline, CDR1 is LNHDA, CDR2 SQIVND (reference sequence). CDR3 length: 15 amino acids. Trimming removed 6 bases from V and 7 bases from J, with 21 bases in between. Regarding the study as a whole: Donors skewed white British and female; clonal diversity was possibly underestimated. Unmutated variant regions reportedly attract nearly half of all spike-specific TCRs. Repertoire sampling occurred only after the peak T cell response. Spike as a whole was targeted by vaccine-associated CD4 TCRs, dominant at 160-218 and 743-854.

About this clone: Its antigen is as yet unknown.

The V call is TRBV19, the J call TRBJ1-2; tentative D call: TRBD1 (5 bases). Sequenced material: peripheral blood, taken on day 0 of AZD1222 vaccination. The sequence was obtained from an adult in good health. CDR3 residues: CASSSSGTAWSGYTF. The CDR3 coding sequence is TGTGCCAGTAGCTCATCCGGGACTGCGTGGAGTGGCTACACCTTC.